This T cell receptor beta chain comes out of a study of identical twins. Trimming pared 2 bases from V and 10 bases from J, leaving 18 bases between. The CDR3 runs to 15 residues. Germline lookup yields CDR1 SGHTA and CDR2 FQGNSA. Of note for this clonotype: Its matching antigen is unknown.

MiXCR, applied by TCRdb to the 5' RACE reads, yields one record per CDR3 protein. The sample holds under 900,000 distinct CDR3 sequences, over 15% seen once. Whole-study results and caveats: Beta out-of-frame twin sharing showed a weaker excess.

These records were also assigned to another study, of T cells expressing NK-cell markers. That investigation notes: NKG2C+ dominant clonotype frequencies in about six donors were roughly 1.0-7.5% of CD8+ T cells.

The TCR was taken from a woman aged 18-35 years in good health. The sample consisted of PBMCs. The chain is built from TRBV7-2 and TRBJ2-1; D might be TRBD2 (6 bases). The CDR3 is CASSLTPLAWREQFF. As DNA, the CDR3 is TGTGCCAGCAGCTTAACCCCCCTAGCGTGGAGGGAGCAGTTCTTC. Complete variable domain (other parts from reference TRBV7-2 and TRBJ2-1): GAGVSQSPSNKVTEKGKDVELRCDPISGHTALYWYRQSLGQGLEFLIYFQGNSAPDKSGLPSDRFSAERTGGSVSTLTIQRTQQEDSAVYLCASSLTPLAWREQFFGPGTRLTVL.